This entry lists 2 T cell receptor beta chains sequenced from one sample in a study of cytomegalovirus exposure and HLA in healthy donors (TCRdb year 2017). Libraries were constructed by the immunoSEQ multiplex PCR assay. A mixture of 60 forward primers for TCR Vbeta segments and 13 reverse primers for TCR Jbeta segments was used in the multiplex PCR. The table was pulled from immuneACCESS by TCRdb, which kept in-frame rearrangements only. Such tables lose some clones; where checked, under half of the loss comes from unresolved V genes, and the rest has no known cause. Present in this sample are over 75,000 clones, roughly 80% of which were seen just once. 7.3% of the sample belongs to the ten largest clones. The sequencing sample was made of PBMCs. Every receptor here comes from a middle-aged man in good health and CMV-seropositive.

The gene calls are TRBV5-1 and TRBJ2-3; D unresolved. This CDR3 region has 16 residues. V dropped 1 base and J dropped 3 bases, with 15 bases sitting between them. Germline V CDR1 and CDR2: SGHRS, YFSETQ. CDR3 DNA: TGCGCCAGCAGCTTGAACGTAATCCTAGGAACAGATACGCAGTATTTT. As protein: CASSLNVILGTDTQYF.

This clone has more than one count but fewer than ten. The chain uses TRBV7-6 and TRBJ2-7, with 12 bases lining up with TRBD2. Unmatched junction bases numbered 12, after V lost 5 bases and J lost 7 bases. This CDR3 has 16 residues. Germline CDR1 SGHVS, CDR2 FNYEAQ. CDR3 loop: CASSGRWLAGGEEQYF. The CDR3 DNA reads as TGTGCCAGCAGCGGTAGGTGGCTAGCGGGGGGGGAAGAGCAGTACTTC.